The clone carrying this TCR beta chain was detected a few times. Its antigen is still unknown. The record originates from a study of blood T cells in healthy people across ages. Study summary: About one barcoded beta molecule was captured per two T cells (by template switching).

Unmatched junction bases numbered 4, after V lost 5 bases and J lost 4 bases. This CDR3 is built from 13 residues. Germline-derived CDR1 and CDR2 are WSHSY and SAAADI. The use of a sample-barcoded 5' primer and a J-beta primer mix characterized a second PCR of roughly 6 to 11 cycles. Carrying 12 random nucleotides, a template-switch adaptor labeled each individual cDNA molecule. A single record per CDR3 protein comes from TCRdb applying MiXCR to the 5' RACE reads. Of 650,000 to 1,000,000 distinct CDR3 sequences detected, around 50% appear once; the ten largest clones hold approximately 18%. Regarding the study as a whole: Naive CD4+ cells and diversity were both higher in long-lived donors than in aged donors. CMV status of donors was unknown, possibly confounding expanded clonotype changes.

The TCR sequence derives from a man at least 80 years old in good health. The chain recombines TRBV10-2 with TRBJ2-5, with 7 nucleotides matching TRBD1. Specimen: blood. DNA of the CDR3: TGCGCCAGCAGTTTTAGACAGGGAGAGACCCAGTACTTC. Its translation is CASSFRQGETQYF.